The text below deals with one T cell receptor (beta chain). Its antigen is unidentified. Both 60 Vbeta primers and 13 Jbeta primers went into the PCR. The protocol was immunoSEQ multiplex PCR, while the TCRdb copy is restricted to in-frame clones and leaves out a portion. The sample has about 100,000 clones, 75% to 80% seen once. The sample belongs to a study of cytomegalovirus exposure and HLA in healthy donors. Points from the study as a whole: Using the classifier, cytomegalovirus status was reportedly diagnosed with high specificity and sensitivity. After further analysis at a later stage, roughly 15,000 TCR beta sequences were associated with HLA alleles at 0.05 false discovery rate. Analyzed later, most CMV-associated TCR beta chains appeared HLA-restricted.

Nominally healthy donors were sampled, though unrecorded immune exposures were likely. V lost 4 bases, J lost 7 bases, and 6 bases stayed unmatched. CDR3 length: 15 residues. Germline V gives CDR1 PRHDT, CDR2 FYEKMQ (reference sequence). The origin of this receptor is a man aged 55 to 69 in good health and CMV-seropositive. The sequenced material came from PBMCs. This chain links TRBV13 with TRBJ2-3, with 12 bases aligning to TRBD2. The CDR3 DNA reads as TGTGCCAGCAGCTCCCGGACTAGCGGGGACAATACGCAGTATTTT. It yields the protein CASSSRTSGDNTQYF.